This T cell receptor beta chain was retrieved from a study of T cells after yellow fever vaccination. Study-wide background: Each low-cell-number fraction was prepared by means of SMART-Seq v4 Ultra Low Input.

The ends were cut back, 0 bases at V and 5 bases at J, with 13 bases in the middle. CDR3 length equals 15 residues. Germline CDR1 and CDR2: LGHDT and YNNKEL (reference sequence). On this clonotype: Its antigen is unknown.

Study-level results: Highly abundant clonotypes carried over from the bulk population could end up in FACS-sorted repertoires as contaminants.

TCRdb re-called the 5' RACE reads with MiXCR, one entry per CDR3 protein. The table shows some 300,000 distinct CDR3 sequences, with roughly 8.4% occurring only once. The clonotype comes from a man between 18 and 29 years old who received the YFV17D yellow fever vaccine. This chain joins TRBV3-1 and TRBJ2-5, with D possibly matching TRBD2 (6 bases). The sequencing here drew on PBMCs, taken about 41 days after the first yellow fever vaccination. DNA of the CDR3: TGTGCCAGCAGCCAAGACGGGGTTGGAGGGGAGACCCAGTACTTC. Amino acid sequence: CASSQDGVGGETQYF.